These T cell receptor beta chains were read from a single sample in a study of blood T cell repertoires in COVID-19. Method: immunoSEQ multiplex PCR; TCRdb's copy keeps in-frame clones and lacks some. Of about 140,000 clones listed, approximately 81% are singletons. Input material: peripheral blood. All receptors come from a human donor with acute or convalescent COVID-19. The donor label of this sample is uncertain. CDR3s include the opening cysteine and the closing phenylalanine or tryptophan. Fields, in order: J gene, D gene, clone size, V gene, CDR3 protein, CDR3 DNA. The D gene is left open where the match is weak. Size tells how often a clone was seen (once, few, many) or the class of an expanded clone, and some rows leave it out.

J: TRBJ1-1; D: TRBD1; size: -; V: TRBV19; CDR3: CASSVTGVNTEAFF; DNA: TGTGCCAGTAGTGTGACAGGGGTAAACACTGAAGCTTTCTTT
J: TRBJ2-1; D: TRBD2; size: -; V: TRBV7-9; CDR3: CASSSPGTSGVLSYNEQFF; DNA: TGTGCCAGCAGCTCACCCGGGACTAGCGGGGTACTCTCCTACAATGAGCAGTTCTTC
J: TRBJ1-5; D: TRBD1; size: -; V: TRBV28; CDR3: CASSSDRDQPQHF; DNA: TGTGCCAGCAGTTCCGACAGGGATCAGCCCCAGCATTTT
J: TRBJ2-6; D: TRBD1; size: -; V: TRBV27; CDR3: CASSTLPGTGGPGANVLTF; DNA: TGTGCCAGCAGTACTTTACCCGGGACAGGGGGACCTGGGGCCAACGTCCTGACTTTC
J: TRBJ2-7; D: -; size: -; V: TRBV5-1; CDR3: CASSLGGASYEQYF; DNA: TGCGCCAGCAGCTTGGGCGGGGCGTCCTACGAGCAGTACTTC
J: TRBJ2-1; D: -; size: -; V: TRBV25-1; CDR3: CASSAYPNNEQFF; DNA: TGTGCCAGCAGTGCCTATCCGAACAATGAGCAGTTCTTC
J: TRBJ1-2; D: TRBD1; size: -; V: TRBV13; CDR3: CASSQTGVDYGYTF; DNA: TGTGCCAGCAGCCAGACAGGGGTGGACTATGGCTACACCTTC
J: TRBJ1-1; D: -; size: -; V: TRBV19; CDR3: CASSYQGSYTEAFF; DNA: TGTGCCAGTAGTTATCAGGGGTCCTACACTGAAGCTTTCTTT
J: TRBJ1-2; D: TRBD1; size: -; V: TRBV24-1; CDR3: CATSDLNRGAYGYTF; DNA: TGTGCCACCAGTGATTTGAACAGGGGCGCGTATGGCTACACCTTC
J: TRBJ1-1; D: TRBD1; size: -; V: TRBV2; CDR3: CASSPTGFKATEAFF; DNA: TGTGCCAGCAGTCCGACAGGGTTCAAGGCCACTGAAGCTTTCTTT
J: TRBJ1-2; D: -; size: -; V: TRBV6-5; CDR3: CASSSRNYGYTF; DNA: TGTGCCAGCAGCTCCAGGAACTATGGCTACACCTTC
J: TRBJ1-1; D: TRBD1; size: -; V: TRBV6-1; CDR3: CASSDVGQVNTEAFF; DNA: TGTGCCAGCAGTGACGTTGGACAGGTGAACACTGAAGCTTTCTTT
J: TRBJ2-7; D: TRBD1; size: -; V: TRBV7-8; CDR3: CASSVSTGNYEQYF; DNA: TGTGCCAGCAGCGTTTCGACAGGGAACTACGAGCAGTACTTC
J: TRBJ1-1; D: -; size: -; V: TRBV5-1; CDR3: CASSRMTENTEAFF; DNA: TGCGCCAGCAGCCGTATGACAGAGAACACTGAAGCTTTCTTT
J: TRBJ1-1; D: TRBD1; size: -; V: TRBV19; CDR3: CASSPQGRSTEAFF; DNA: TGTGCCAGTAGCCCACAGGGGCGGAGCACTGAAGCTTTCTTT
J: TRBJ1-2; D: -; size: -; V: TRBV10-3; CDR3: CAISEPTGDYGYTF; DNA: TGTGCCATCAGTGAACCGACAGGCGATTATGGCTACACCTTC
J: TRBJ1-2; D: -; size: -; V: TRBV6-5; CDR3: CASSYFRENGYTF; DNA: TGTGCCAGCAGTTACTTCAGGGAAAATGGCTACACCTTC
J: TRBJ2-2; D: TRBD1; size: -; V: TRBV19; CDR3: CASSLTGFAGELFF; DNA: TGTGCCAGCAGCCTGACAGGGTTTGCCGGGGAGCTGTTTTTT
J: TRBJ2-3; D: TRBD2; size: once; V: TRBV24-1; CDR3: CATSELLAGGLDTQYF; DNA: TGTGCCACCAGTGAGTTACTAGCGGGAGGGCTAGATACGCAGTATTTT
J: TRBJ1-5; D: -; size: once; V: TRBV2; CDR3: CASSEAFDRGQPQHF; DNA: TGTGCCAGCAGTGAGGCCTTCGATAGGGGTCAGCCCCAGCATTTT
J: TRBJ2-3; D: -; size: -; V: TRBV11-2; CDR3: CASSPRGKEADTQYF; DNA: TGTGCCAGCAGCCCGCGGGGAAAGGAAGCAGATACGCAGTATTTT
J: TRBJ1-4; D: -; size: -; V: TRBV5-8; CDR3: CASSFLNAATSF; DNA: TGTGCCAGCAGCTTTCTTAATGCGGCCACCTCTTTT
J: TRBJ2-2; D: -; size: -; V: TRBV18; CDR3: CASSPRVSQGQSNTGELFF; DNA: TGTGCCAGCTCACCACGAGTAAGCCAGGGACAATCGAACACCGGGGAGCTGTTTTTT
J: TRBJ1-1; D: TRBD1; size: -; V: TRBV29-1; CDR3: CSANPGTVNTEAFF; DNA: TGCAGCGCTAACCCCGGGACAGTGAACACTGAAGCTTTCTTT
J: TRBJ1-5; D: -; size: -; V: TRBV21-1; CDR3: CASSKGAGGWYQPQHF; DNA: TGTGCCAGCAGCAAAGGGGCAGGAGGGTGGTATCAGCCCCAGCATTTT
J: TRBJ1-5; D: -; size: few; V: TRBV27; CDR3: CASSRTLSGELRNQPQHF; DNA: TGTGCCAGCAGTCGAACCCTATCGGGGGAACTTCGCAATCAGCCCCAGCATTTT
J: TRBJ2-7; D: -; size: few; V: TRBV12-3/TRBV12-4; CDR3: CASRLRSSYEQYF; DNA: TGTGCCAGCAGGTTACGGAGCTCCTACGAGCAGTACTTC
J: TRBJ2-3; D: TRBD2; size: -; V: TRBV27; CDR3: CASVGLAATDTQYF; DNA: TGTGCCAGTGTGGGACTAGCGGCCACAGATACGCAGTATTTT
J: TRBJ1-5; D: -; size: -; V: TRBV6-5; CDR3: CASRPQGGHQPQHF; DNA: TGTGCCAGCAGACCACAGGGCGGTCATCAGCCCCAGCATTTT
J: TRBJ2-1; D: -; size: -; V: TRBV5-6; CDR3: CASNGNTGASREGQFF; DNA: TGTGCCAGCAACGGTAACACGGGGGCGTCAAGGGAGGGGCAGTTCTTC
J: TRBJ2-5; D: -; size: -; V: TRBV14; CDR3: CASSPRQPQETQYF; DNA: TGTGCCAGCAGCCCGCGACAGCCACAAGAGACCCAGTACTTC
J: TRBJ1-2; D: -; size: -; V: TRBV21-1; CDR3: CASSKAGERDYGYTF; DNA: TGTGCCAGCAGCAAAGCGGGGGAGCGGGACTATGGCTACACCTTC